These 21 T cell receptor beta chains came from one sample sequenced in a study of cytomegalovirus exposure and HLA in healthy donors. Primers for the PCR totalled 60 Vbeta and 13 Jbeta. The repertoire was sequenced with immunoSEQ multiplex PCR; TCRdb's copy has only in-frame clones and lacks some. The sample includes some 40,000 clones. The sequenced sample was PBMCs. These receptors originate from a human donor in good health.

This CDR3 reads CASSVVAGTETQYF. Here the CDR3 DNA reads TGTGCCAGCAGCGTAGTAGCGGGGACGGAGACCCAGTACTTC. The rearrangement links TRBV9 to TRBJ2-5; 8 nucleotides agree with TRBD2. Losses at the gene ends were 0 bases for V and 5 bases for J; bases not matched to a gene: 3. From germline, CDR1 is SGDLS and CDR2 YYNGEE. This CDR3 spans 14 amino acids.

The V gene is TRBV2, the J gene TRBJ2-1, with 10 bases aligning to TRBD2. The CDR3 has 15 amino acids. In germline, CDR1 is SNHLY, CDR2 FYNNEI. The V gene end was trimmed by 6 bases and the J gene end by 4 bases; junction bases not matched to a gene: 6. CDR3 sequence reads: CASRKRGGLYNEQFF. The DNA of the CDR3 is TGTGCCAGCAGGAAGCGGGGGGGTCTTTACAATGAGCAGTTCTTC.

The chain joins TRBV30 to TRBJ1-2; 8 nucleotides line up with TRBD1. This CDR3 has 14 amino acids. The germline gives CDR1 GTSNPN, CDR2 SVGIG (reference sequence). The ends lost 4 bases at V and 8 bases at J; junction bases unmatched: 12. The CDR3 protein is CAWMRTGSGEGYTF. For the CDR3, the DNA is TGTGCCTGGATGAGGACAGGGAGTGGAGAAGGCTACACCTTC.

The chain has TRBV7-6 and TRBJ1-6; D not resolved. The germline V gene has CDR1 SGHVS and CDR2 FNYEAQ. The CDR3 covers 17 residues. The V end lost 0 bases, the J end lost 0 bases, and 9 bases lay between the germline ends. The CDR3 reads CASSLARRSSYNSPLHF. The DNA of the CDR3 is TGTGCCAGCAGCTTAGCGAGACGGAGCTCCTATAATTCACCCCTCCACTTT.

The chain has TRBV30 and TRBJ1-6; 7 bases fit TRBD1. Trimming cost V 2 bases and J 4 bases; bases outside gene matches: 11. Germline V gives CDR1 GTSNPN, CDR2 SVGIG (reference sequence). The CDR3 runs 17 residues. CDR3 DNA sequence: TGTGCCTGGAGTCCACTCGGAGGGACAGCTTATAATTCACCCCTCCACTTT. It encodes CAWSPLGGTAYNSPLHF.

The rearrangement links TRBV4-2 to TRBJ1-4; weak D call: TRBD1 (5 bases). V dropped 6 bases and J dropped 5 bases, with 13 bases sitting between them. The CDR3 runs to 14 residues. CDR1 is LGHNA and CDR2 is YNFKEQ in the germline V gene. CDR3 amino acids: CASSLYRGNEKLFF. The CDR3 region has the DNA TGTGCCAGCAGTCTGTACCGGGGGAATGAAAAACTGTTTTTT.

CDR3 bases: TGTGCCAGCAGTTTTATCACAGGGGGCCGGGACATTCAGTACTTC. As protein: CASSFITGGRDIQYF. The rearrangement links TRBV27 to TRBJ2-4; 9 nucleotides line up with TRBD1. CDR3 length equals 15 residues. J was trimmed by 8 bases and V by 3 bases; bases with no gene match: 8. Per the germline V gene, CDR1 is MNHEY and CDR2 is SMNVEV (reference sequence).

CDR3 amino acids: CASSQEGSRIQPQHF. The CDR3 region has the DNA TGTGCCAGCAGCCAAGAGGGGAGTAGGATTCAGCCCCAGCATTTT. The gene calls are TRBV4-2 and TRBJ1-5; D remains unclear. Trimming took 0 bases from V and 6 from J, leaving 12 bases between them. This CDR3 contains 15 residues. Germline CDR1 and CDR2: LGHNA and YNFKEQ.

The chain joins TRBV30 to TRBJ1-4; maybe TRBD1 (6 bases). From germline, CDR1 is GTSNPN and CDR2 SVGIG (reference sequence). Trimming left V 4 bases short and J 0 bases short, with 12 bases between. This CDR3 is 15 amino acids long. The CDR3 region has the DNA TGTGCCTGGAACGGACAGACTACAACTAATGAAAAACTGTTTTTT. Its translation is CAWNGQTTTNEKLFF.

The chain has TRBV15 and TRBJ2-5; D ambiguous. Germline CDR1 and CDR2: LNHNV and YYDKDF (reference sequence). This CDR3 is 15 amino acids long. V lost 5 bases and J 5 bases, leaving 18 bases between the germline ends. DNA of the CDR3: TGTGCCACCAGCCGTTCAGGCTCCCCCTATGAGACCCAGTACTTC. It encodes CATSRSGSPYETQYF.

V usage is TRBV7-3 and J usage is TRBJ2-1, with D perhaps TRBD2 (6 bases). From germline, CDR1 is SGHTA and CDR2 FQGTGA. V was cut by 2 bases and J by 9 bases, with 8 bases left in between. The CDR3 consists of 12 residues. CDR3 region: CASSLGGLEQFF. In DNA, the CDR3 is TGTGCCAGCAGCTTAGGGGGACTTGAGCAGTTCTTC.

The chain employs TRBV28 and TRBJ2-7, with 7 bases fitting TRBD1. CDR3 size: 15 residues. With V trimmed by 2 bases and J by 2 bases, 6 bases remained unmatched. Germline V CDR1 and CDR2: MDHEN, SYDVKM. The CDR3 DNA sequence: TGTGCCAGCAGTTTAGGGGGACAGAAGGCCTACGAGCAGTACTTC. It translates to CASSLGGQKAYEQYF.

This chain links TRBV5-6 with TRBJ2-5; possibly TRBD2 for D (7 bases). Trimming took 6 bases from V and 2 from J, leaving 14 bases between them. This CDR3 has 14 residues. Per germline, CDR1 SGHDT and CDR2 YYEEEE. Here the CDR3 DNA reads TGTGCCAGCACCATGCGGGGGACACAAGAGACCCAGTACTTC. As protein: CASTMRGTQETQYF.

Comments on this clone: At one boundary the junction diverges from the germline segment, which might be a read error. The rearrangement links TRBV28 to TRBJ1-3; no clear D gene. CDR1 MDHEN and CDR2 SYDVKM come from the germline V gene. The CDR3 consists of 20 residues. The CDR3 reads CASSLKSEVVGLRSRNTIYF. CDR3 sequence (DNA): TGTGCCAGCAGTTTAAAATCCGAGGTGGTTGGCCTCCGCTCTAGAAACACCATATATTTT.

J is TRBJ2-7 and V is TRBV7-2; D possibly corresponds to TRBD2 (6 bases). The V and J ends lost 3 bases and 4 bases respectively, with 13 bases between them. CDR3 length: 14 amino acids. CDR1 and CDR2 from the germline V gene are SGHTA and FQGNSA. CDR3 nucleotides: TGTGCCAGCAGCTTTGGGGGGATCAGTTACGAGCAGTACTTC. Protein sequence: CASSFGGISYEQYF.

This CDR3 reads CSVVDRDGGTQYF. DNA for the CDR3: TGCAGCGTCGTAGACAGAGACGGCGGGACCCAGTACTTC. This chain joins TRBV29-1 and TRBJ2-5; a weak D match, TRBD1 (5 bases). This CDR3 is 13 amino acids long. Trimming cost V 6 bases and J 7 bases, with 18 bases left between them. CDR1 and CDR2 from the germline V gene are SQVTM and ANQGSEA.

The chain couples TRBV28 to TRBJ2-1; D perhaps matches TRBD1 (5 bases). Germline V gene sequence: CDR1 MDHEN, CDR2 SYDVKM. V was pared by 9 bases and J by 2 bases, with 8 bases between. The CDR3 has 12 residues. The chain's CDR3 is CASAGTYNEQFF. Written as DNA, the CDR3 is TGTGCCAGTGCAGGGACCTACAATGAGCAGTTCTTC.

In nucleotides, the CDR3 is TGTGCCAGCAGTTACTCGAACGGTATAAGTCATACGCAGTATTTT. This gives the protein CASSYSNGISHTQYF. The chain is built from TRBV6-5 and TRBJ2-3; D remains unclear. The CDR3 totals 15 residues. Per the germline V gene, CDR1 is MNHEY and CDR2 is SVGAGI. V dropped 0 bases and J dropped 7 bases, with 14 bases sitting between them.

The chain uses TRBV7-3 and TRBJ2-1; maybe TRBD2 (8 bases). The CDR3 extends over 16 amino acids. Germline lookup yields CDR1 SGHTA and CDR2 FQGTGA. V lost 5 bases and J 4 bases, leaving 18 bases between the germline ends. The CDR3 here is CASSREGAGGYNEQFF. CDR3 coding DNA: TGTGCCAGCAGCCGAGAGGGGGCGGGGGGATACAATGAGCAGTTCTTC.

The chain has TRBV4-1 and TRBJ2-7, with 9 bases aligning to TRBD1. The germline V gene encodes CDR1 MGHRA and CDR2 YSYEKL. Trimming at V came to 4 bases and at J to 4 bases, leaving 8 bases not matched to a gene. This CDR3 has 15 amino acids. The CDR3 sequence: CASSPEDRGPYEQYF. CDR3 nucleotides: TGCGCCAGCAGCCCGGAGGACAGGGGACCTTACGAGCAGTACTTC.

The V call is TRBV9, the J call TRBJ1-2, with D tentatively TRBD1 (6 bases). The CDR3 extends over 16 amino acids. From germline, CDR1 is SGDLS and CDR2 YYNGEE. V was trimmed by 0 bases and J by 6 bases, leaving 18 bases between them. CDR3 amino acids: CASSVGGARGGHGYTF. CDR3 DNA sequence: TGTGCCAGCAGCGTAGGGGGAGCCAGGGGTGGGCATGGCTACACCTTC.